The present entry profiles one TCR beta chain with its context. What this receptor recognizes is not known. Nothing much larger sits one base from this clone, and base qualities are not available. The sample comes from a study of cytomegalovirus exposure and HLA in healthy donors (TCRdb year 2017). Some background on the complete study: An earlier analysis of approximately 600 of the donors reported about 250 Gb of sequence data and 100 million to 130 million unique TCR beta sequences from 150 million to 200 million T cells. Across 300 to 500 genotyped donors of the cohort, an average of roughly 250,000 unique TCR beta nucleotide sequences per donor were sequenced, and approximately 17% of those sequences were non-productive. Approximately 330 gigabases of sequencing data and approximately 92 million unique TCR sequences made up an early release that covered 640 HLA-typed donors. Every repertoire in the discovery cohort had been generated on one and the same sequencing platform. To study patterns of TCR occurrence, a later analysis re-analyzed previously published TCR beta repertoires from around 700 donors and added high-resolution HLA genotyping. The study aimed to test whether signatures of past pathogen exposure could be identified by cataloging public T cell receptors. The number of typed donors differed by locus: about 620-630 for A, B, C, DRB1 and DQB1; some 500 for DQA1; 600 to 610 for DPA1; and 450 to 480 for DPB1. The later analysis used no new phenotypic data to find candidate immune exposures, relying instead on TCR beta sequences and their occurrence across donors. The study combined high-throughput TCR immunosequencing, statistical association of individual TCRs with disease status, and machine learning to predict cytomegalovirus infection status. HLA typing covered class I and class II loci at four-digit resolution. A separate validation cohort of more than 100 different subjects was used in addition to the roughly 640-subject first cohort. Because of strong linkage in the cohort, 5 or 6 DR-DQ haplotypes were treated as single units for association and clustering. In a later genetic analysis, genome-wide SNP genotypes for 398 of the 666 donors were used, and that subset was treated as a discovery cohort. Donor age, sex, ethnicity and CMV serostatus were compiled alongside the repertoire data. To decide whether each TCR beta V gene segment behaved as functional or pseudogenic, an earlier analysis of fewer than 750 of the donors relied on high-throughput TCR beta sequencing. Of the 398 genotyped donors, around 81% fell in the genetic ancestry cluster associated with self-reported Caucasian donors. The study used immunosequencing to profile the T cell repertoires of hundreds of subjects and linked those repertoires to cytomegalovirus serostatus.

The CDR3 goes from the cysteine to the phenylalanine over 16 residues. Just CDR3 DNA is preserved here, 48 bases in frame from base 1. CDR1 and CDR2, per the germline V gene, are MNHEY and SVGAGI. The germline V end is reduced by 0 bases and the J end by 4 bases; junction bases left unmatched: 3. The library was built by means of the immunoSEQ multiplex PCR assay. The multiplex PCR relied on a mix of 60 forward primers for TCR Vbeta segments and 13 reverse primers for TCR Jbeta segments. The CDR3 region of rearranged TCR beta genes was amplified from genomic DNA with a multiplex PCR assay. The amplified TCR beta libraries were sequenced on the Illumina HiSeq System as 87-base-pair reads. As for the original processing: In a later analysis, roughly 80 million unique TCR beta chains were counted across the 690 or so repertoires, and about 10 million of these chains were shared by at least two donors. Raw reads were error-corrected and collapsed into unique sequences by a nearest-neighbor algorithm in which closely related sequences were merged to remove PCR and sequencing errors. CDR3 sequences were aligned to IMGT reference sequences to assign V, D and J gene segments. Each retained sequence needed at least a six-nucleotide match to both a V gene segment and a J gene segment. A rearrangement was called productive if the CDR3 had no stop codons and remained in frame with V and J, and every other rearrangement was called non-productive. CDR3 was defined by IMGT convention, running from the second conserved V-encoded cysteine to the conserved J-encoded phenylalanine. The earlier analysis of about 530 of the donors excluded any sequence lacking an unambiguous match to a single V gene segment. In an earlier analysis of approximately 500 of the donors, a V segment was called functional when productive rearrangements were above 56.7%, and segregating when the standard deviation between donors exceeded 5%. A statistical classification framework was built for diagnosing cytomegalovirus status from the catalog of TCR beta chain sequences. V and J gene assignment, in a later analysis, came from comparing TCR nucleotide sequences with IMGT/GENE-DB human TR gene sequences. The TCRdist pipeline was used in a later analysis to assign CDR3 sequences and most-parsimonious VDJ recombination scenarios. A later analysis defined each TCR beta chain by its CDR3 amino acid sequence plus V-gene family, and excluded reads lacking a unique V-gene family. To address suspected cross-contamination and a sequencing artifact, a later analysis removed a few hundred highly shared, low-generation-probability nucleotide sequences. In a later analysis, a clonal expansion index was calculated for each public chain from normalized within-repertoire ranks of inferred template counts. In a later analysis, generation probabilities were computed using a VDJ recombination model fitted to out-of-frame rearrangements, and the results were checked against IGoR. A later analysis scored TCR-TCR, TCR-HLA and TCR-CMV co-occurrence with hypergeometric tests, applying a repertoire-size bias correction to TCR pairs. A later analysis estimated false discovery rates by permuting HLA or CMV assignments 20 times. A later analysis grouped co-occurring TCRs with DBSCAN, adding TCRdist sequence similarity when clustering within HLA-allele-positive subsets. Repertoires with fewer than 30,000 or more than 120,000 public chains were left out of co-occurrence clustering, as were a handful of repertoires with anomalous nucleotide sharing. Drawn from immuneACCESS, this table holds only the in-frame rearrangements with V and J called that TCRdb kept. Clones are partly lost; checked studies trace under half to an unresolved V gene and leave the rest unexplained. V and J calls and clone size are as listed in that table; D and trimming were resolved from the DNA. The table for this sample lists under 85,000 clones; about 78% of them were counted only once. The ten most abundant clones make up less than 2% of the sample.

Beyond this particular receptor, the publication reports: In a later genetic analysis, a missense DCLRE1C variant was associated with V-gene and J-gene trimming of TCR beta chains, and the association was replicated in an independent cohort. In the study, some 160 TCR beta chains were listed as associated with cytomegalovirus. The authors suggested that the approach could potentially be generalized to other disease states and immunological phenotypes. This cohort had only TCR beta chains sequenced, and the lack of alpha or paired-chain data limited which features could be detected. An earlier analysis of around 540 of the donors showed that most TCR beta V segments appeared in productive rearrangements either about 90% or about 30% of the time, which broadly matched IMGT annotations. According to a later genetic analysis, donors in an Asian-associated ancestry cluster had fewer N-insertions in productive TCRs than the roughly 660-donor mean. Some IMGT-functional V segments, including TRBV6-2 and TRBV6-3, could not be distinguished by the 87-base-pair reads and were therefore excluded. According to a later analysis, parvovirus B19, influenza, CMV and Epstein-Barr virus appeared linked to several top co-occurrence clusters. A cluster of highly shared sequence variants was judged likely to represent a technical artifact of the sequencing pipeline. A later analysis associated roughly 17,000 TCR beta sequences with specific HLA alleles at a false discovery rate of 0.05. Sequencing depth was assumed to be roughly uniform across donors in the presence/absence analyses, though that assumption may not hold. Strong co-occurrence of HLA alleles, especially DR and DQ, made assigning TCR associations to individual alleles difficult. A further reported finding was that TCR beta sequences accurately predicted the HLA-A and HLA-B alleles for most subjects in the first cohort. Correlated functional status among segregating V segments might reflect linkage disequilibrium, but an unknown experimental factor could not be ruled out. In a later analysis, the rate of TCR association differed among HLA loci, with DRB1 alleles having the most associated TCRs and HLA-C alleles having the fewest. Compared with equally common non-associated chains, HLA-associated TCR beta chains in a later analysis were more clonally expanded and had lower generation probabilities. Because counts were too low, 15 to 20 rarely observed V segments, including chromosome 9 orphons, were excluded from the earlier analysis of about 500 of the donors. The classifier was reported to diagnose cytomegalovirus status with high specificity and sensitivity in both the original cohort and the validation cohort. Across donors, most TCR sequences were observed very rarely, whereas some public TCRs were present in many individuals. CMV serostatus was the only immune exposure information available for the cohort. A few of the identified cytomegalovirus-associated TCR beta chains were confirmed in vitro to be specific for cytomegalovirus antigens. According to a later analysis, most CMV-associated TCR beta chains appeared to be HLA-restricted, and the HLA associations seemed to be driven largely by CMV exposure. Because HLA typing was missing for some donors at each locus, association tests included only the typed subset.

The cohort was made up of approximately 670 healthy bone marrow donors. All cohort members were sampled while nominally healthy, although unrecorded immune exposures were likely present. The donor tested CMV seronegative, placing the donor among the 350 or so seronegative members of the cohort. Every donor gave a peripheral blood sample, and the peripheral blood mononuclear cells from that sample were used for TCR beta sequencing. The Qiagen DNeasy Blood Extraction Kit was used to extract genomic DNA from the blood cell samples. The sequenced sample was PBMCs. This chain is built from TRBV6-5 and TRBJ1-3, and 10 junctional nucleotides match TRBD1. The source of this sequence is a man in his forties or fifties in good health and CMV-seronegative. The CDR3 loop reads CASSYSGTGVGNTIYF. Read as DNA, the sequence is TGTGCCAGCAGTTACTCCGGGACAGGGGTCGGAAACACCATATATTTT.